This T cell receptor (beta chain) was obtained from a study of T cell responses to AZD1222 COVID-19 vaccine. Assay used: immunoSEQ multiplex PCR; TCRdb lists only in-frame clones, some missing. The table records some 140,000 clones, around 90% of them present only once. The germline CDR1 and CDR2 sequences are LGHNA and YNFKEQ. V dropped 1 base and J dropped 4; count of bases not matched to a gene: 8. The CDR3 is made up of 17 amino acids. V usage is TRBV4-2 and J usage is TRBJ1-1; TRBD1 matches 11 bases. Sequences were derived from peripheral blood, sampled on day 0 of AZD1222 vaccination. This receptor was identified in an adult in good health. As DNA, the CDR3 is TGTGCCAGCAGCCAAGGCCCGAGGACAGGGGGCATCACTGAAGCTTTCTTT. Its translation is CASSQGPRTGGITEAFF.